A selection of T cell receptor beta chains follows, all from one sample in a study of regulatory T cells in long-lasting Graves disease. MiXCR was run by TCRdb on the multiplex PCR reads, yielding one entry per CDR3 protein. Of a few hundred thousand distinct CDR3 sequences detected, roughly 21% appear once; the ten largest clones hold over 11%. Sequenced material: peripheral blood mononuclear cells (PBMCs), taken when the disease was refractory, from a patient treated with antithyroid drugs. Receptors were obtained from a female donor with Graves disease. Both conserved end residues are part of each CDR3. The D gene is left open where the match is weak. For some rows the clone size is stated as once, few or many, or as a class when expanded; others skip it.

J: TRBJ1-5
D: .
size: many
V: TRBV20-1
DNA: TGCAGTGCCGATGGACCACAGCCCCAGCATTTT
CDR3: CSADGPQPQHF

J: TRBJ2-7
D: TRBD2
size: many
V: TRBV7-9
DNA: TGTGCCAGCAGTCCTAAGGGAGCGGGAGGGCCCCCCTACGAGCAGTACTTC
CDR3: CASSPKGAGGPPYEQYF

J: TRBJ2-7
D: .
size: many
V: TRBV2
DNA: TGTGCCGGGTCCGAAAGCGGGCTTACCTACGAGCAGTACTTC
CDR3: CAGSESGLTYEQYF

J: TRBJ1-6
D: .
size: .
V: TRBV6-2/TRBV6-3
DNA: TGTGCCAGCAGTGGCAGGGGTATTAGGGGTAATTCACCCCTCCACTTT
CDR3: CASSGRGIRGNSPLHF

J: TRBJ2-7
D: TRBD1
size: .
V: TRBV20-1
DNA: TGCAGTGCGACCGTCAGGGGGCCGCAGCTTCTTCTCGAGCAGTACTTC
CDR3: CSATVRGPQLLLEQYF

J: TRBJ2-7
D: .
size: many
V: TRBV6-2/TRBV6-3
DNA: TGTGCCAGCAAGGCAGCCGAGCAGTACTTC
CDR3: CASKAAEQYF

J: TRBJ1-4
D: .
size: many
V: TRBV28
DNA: TGTGCCAGCAGCCTGGTGGGGCGGAGATATGAAAAACTGTTTTTT
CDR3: CASSLVGRRYEKLFF

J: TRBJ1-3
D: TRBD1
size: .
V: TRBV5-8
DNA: TGTGCCAGCAGCTTGGGCGGGACAGGGTCTGGAAACACCATATATTTT
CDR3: CASSLGGTGSGNTIYF

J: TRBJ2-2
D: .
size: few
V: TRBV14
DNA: TGTGCCAGCAGCCAACTAACGCCGACGGGGCGGAGGACCGGGGAGCTGTTTTTT
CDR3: CASSQLTPTGRRTGELFF

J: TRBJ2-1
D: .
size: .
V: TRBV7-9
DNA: TGTGCCAGCAGTTCTTCCACCTACAATGAGCAGTTCTTC
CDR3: CASSSSTYNEQFF

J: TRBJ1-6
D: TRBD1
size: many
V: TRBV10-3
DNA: TGTGCCATCAGTGATCACGGGACAGGGGCGAATTCACCCCTCCACTTT
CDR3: CAISDHGTGANSPLHF

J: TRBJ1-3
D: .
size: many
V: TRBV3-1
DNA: TGTGCCAGCAGCCAAGATTCCAGGGCTGGAAACACCATATATTTT
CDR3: CASSQDSRAGNTIYF

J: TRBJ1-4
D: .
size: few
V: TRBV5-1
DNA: TGCGCCAGCAGCGTAGGAGTAACTAATGAAAAACTGTTTTTT
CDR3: CASSVGVTNEKLFF

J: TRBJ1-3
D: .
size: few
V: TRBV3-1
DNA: TGTGCCAGCAGCCCTCAGCCGGAGGGAAACACCATATATTTT
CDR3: CASSPQPEGNTIYF

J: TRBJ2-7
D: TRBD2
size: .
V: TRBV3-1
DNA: TGTGCCAGCAGCCAAGTCGCTAGCGGGGGCTACGAGCAGTACTTC
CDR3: CASSQVASGGYEQYF

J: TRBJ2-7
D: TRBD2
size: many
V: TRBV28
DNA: TGTGCCAGCAGCTCGAGCGGGAACCCCTCCTACGAGCAGTACTTC
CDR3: CASSSSGNPSYEQYF

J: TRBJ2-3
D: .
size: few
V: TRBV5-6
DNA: TGTGCCAGCAGCTTGTTAATAGCAGCTAGCACAGATACGCAGTATTTT
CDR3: CASSLLIAASTDTQYF

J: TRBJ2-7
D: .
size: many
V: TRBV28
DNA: TGTGCCAGCAGTCATGGCCGGGCAAGCTCCTACGAGCAGTACTTC
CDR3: CASSHGRASSYEQYF

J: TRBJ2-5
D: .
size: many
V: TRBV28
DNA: TGTGCCAGCAGTTCCTCTCCCGGACTGGGGGGCCTCCAAGAGACCCAGTACTTC
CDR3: CASSSSPGLGGLQETQYF

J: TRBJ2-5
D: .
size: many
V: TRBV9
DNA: TGTGCCAGCAGCGTACAGGACGGAGAGACCCAGTACTTC
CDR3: CASSVQDGETQYF

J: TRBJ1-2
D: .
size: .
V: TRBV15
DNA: TGTGCCACCAACAGAGATGGGGCGGAAGTTAACTATGGCTACACCTTC
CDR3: CATNRDGAEVNYGYTF

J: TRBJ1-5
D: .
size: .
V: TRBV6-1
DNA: TGTGCCAGCATCACAGGGATCAGCAATCAGCCCCAGCATTTT
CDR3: CASITGISNQPQHF

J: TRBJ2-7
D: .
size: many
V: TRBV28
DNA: TGTGCCAGCAGCTTAGAGGGGTCCGGGGAGCAGTACTTC
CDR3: CASSLEGSGEQYF

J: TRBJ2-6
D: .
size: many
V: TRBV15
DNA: TGTGCCACCAGCAGAGACGTTGGATCCGGGGCCAACGTCCTGACTTTC
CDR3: CATSRDVGSGANVLTF

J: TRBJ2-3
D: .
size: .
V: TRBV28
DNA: TGTGCCAGCAGCCCGGACCGGAGGGGTAGCACAGATACGCAGTATTTT
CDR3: CASSPDRRGSTDTQYF

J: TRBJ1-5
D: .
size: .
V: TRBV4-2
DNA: TGTGCCAGCAGCCAAGACCGAGCGGGTGGCAATCAGCCCCAGCATTTT
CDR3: CASSQDRAGGNQPQHF

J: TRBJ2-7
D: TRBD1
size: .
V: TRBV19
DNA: TGTGCCAGTAGTATTGGATACGGGACAGTTTACGAGCAGTACTTC
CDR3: CASSIGYGTVYEQYF

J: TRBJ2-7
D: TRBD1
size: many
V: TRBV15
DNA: TGTGCCACCAGCAGAGTAGGACAGGGGGACTACGAGCAGTACTTC
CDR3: CATSRVGQGDYEQYF

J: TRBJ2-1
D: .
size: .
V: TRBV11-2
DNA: TGTGCCAGCAGGGCGGGATACTACAATGAGCAGTTCTTC
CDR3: CASRAGYYNEQFF

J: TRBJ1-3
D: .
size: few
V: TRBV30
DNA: TGTGCCTGGACGCCGGGTTCTGGAAACACCATATATTTT
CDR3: CAWTPGSGNTIYF

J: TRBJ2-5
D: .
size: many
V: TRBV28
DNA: TGTGCCAGCAGTTCACTCAGGGGTGGGCAAGAGACCCAGTACTTC
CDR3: CASSSLRGGQETQYF

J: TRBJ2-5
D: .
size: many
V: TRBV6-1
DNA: TGTGCCAGCAGTGAAGGCAGGGCTCGAGAGACCCAGTACTTC
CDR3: CASSEGRARETQYF

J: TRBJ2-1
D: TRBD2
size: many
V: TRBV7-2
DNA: TGTGCCAGCAGCCAGGGACTAGCGGGAAACAATGAGCAGTTCTTC
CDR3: CASSQGLAGNNEQFF

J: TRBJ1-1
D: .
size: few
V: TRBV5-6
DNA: TGTGCCAGCAGTCGGAAATACACTGAAGCTTTCTTT
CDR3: CASSRKYTEAFF

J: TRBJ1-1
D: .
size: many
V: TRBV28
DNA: TGTGCCAGCAGCTTGTTCGGGGAGAACACTGAAGCTTTCTTT
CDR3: CASSLFGENTEAFF

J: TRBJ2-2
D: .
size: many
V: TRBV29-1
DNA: TGCAGCGTTGTAGGCAGGGCTAACACCGGGGAGCTGTTTTTT
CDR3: CSVVGRANTGELFF

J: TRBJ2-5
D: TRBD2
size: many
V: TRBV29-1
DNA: TGCAGCGTTGAAGCGGGAGGGCTGACCCAGTACTTC
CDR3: CSVEAGGLTQYF

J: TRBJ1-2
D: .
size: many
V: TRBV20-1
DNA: TGCAGTGCCCCGAAGGGGGACAACAATGGCTACACCTTC
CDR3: CSAPKGDNNGYTF

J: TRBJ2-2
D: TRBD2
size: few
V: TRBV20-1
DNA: TGCAGTGCTAGAGATTGGGAGGGAACCGGGGAGCTGTTTTTT
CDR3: CSARDWEGTGELFF

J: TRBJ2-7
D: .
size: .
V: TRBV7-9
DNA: TGTGCCAGCAGCCAGAGGGGGGCCCACGAGCAGTACTTC
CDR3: CASSQRGAHEQYF

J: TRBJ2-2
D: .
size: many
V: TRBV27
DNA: TGTGCCAGCTGTCTGGAGGTCCCCGGGGAGCTGTTTTTT
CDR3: CASCLEVPGELFF

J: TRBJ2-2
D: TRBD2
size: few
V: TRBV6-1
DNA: TGTGCCAGCAGTGAAGCGGTAGCGGGTGCCGCGAACACCGGGGAGCTGTTTTTT
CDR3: CASSEAVAGAANTGELFF

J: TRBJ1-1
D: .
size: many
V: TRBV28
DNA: TGTGCCAGCAGACGTCGGGTCGGCGGGGAAGCTTTCTTT
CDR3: CASRRRVGGEAFF

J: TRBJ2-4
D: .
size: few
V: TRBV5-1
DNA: .
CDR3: CASSFQVSKNIQYF

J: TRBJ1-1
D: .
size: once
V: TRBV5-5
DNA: TGTGCCAGCAGCCTATCACAGAGCACTGAAGCTTTCTTT
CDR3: CASSLSQSTEAFF

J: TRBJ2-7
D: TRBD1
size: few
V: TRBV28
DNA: TGTGCCAGCCAGCCGGGACAGTTATACGAGCAGTACTTC
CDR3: CASQPGQLYEQYF

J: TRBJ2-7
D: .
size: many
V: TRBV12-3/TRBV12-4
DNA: TGTGCCAGCAGTTTAAGTAGTTTCTACGAGCAGTACTTC
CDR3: CASSLSSFYEQYF

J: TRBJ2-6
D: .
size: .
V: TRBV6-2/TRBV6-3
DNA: TGTGCCAGCAGTTACTTCGGGACGGCCTCTGGGGCCAACGTCCTGACTTTC
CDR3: CASSYFGTASGANVLTF

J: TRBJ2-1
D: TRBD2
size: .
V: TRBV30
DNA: TGTGCCTGGACCGGGGGGAGCGCGTCCTACAATGAGCAGTTCTTC
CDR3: CAWTGGSASYNEQFF

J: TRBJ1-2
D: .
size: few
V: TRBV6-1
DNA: TGTGCCAGCAGTCCTTTGGGAGGCTCTTATGGCTACACCTTC
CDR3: CASSPLGGSYGYTF

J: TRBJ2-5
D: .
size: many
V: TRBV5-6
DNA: TGTGCCAGCAGCAGGTATTGGCCCCAAGAGACCCAGTACTTC
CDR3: CASSRYWPQETQYF

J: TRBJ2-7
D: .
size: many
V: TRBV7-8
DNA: TGTGCCAGCAGCTCCCGGGACTCCGAAACTTCCGAGCAGTACTTC
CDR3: CASSSRDSETSEQYF

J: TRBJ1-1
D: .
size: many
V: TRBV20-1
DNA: TGCAGTGCCCAGGACGGCGGGGACGGTGAAGCTTTCTTT
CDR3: CSAQDGGDGEAFF

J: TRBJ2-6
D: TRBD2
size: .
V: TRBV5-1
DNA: TGCGCCAGCAGCTCGACCGGGGGTAGCGGGTCGGCAGGGGCCAACGTCCTGACTTTC
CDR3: CASSSTGGSGSAGANVLTF